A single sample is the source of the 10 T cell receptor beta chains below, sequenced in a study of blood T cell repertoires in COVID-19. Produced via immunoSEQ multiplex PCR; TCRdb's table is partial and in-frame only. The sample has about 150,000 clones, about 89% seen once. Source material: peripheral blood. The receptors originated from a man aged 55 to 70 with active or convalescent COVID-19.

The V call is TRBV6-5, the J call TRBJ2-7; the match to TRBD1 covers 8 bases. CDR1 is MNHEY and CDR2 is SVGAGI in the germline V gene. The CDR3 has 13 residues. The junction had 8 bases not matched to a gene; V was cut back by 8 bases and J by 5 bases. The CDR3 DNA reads TGTGCCAGCGGAGGACAGGGAAGTGACGAGCAGTACTTC. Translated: CASGGQGSDEQYF.

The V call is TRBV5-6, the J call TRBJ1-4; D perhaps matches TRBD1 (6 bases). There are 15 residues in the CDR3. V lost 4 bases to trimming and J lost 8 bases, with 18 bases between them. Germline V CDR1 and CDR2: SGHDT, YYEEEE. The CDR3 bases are TGTGCCAGCAGCCGGCGGGCAGGGGTAGGGGAAAAACTGTTTTTT. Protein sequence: CASSRRAGVGEKLFF.

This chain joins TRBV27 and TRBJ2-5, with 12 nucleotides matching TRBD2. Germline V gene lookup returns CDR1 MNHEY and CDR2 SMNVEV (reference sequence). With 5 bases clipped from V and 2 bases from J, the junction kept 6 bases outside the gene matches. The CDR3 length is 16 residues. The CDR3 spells CASSIRLAGAQETQYF. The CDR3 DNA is TGTGCCAGCAGTATCCGACTAGCGGGGGCTCAAGAGACCCAGTACTTC.

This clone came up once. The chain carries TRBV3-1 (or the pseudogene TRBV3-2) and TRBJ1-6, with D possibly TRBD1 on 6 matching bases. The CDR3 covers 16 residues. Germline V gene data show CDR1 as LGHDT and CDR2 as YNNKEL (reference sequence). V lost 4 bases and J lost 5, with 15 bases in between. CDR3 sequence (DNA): TGTGCCAGCAGCCGCCTCCACACAGGGAATAATTCACCCCTCCACTTT. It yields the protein CASSRLHTGNNSPLHF.

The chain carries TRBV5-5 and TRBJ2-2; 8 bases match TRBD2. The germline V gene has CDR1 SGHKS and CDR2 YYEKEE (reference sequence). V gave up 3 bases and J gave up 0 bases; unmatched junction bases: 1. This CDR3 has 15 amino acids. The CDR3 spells CASSSGGANTGELFF. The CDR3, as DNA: TGTGCCAGCAGCTCCGGGGGGGCGAACACCGGGGAGCTGTTTTTT. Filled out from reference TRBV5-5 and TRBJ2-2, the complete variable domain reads DAGVTQSPTHLIKTRGQQVTLRCSPISGHKSVSWYQQVLGQGPQFIFQYYEKEERGRGNFPDRFSARQFPNYSSELNVNALLLGDSALYLCASSSGGANTGELFFGEGSRLTVL.

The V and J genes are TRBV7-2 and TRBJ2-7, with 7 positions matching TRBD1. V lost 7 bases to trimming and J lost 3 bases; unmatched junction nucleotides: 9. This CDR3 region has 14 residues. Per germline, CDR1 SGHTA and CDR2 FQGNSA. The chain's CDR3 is CASTQPGDSYEQYF. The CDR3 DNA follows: TGTGCCAGCACCCAGCCCGGGGACAGCTACGAGCAGTACTTC.

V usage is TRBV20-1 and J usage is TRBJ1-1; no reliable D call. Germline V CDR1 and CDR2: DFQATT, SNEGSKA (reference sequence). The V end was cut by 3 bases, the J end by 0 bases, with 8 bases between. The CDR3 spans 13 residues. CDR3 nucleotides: TGCAGTGCTAGTTTCGTCTTGAACACTGAAGCTTTCTTT. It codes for CSASFVLNTEAFF.

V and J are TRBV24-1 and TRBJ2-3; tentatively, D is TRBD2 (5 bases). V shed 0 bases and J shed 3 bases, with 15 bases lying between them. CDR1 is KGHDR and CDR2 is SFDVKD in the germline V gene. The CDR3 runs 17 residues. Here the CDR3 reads CATSDLKRSIGTDTQYF. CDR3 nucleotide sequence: TGTGCCACCAGTGATTTGAAGCGGAGCATTGGTACAGATACGCAGTATTTT.

In DNA form, the CDR3 reads TGTGCCAGCAGCCCGTTCGGGTTCAACAATGAAAAACTGTTTTTT. This sequence encodes CASSPFGFNNEKLFF. The chain carries TRBV5-5 and TRBJ1-4; D gene uncertain. Germline CDR1 SGHKS, CDR2 YYEKEE (reference sequence). CDR3 length: 15 amino acids. V lost 4 bases and J 5 bases, leaving 15 bases between the germline ends.

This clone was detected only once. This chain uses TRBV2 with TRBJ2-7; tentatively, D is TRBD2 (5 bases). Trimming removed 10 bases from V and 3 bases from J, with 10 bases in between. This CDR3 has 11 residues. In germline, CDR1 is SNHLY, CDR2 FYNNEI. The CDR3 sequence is CAINRDYEQYF. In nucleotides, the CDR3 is TGTGCCATCAACCGGGACTACGAGCAGTACTTC. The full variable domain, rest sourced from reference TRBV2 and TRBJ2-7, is EPEVTQTPSHQVTQMGQEVILRCVPISNHLYFYWYRQILGQKVEFLVSFYNNEISEKSEIFDDQFSVERPDGSNFTLKIRSTKLEDSAMYFCAINRDYEQYFGPGTRLTVT.